Below, one TCR beta chain is given with its context. This table comes from immunoSEQ multiplex PCR, and its TCRdb copy is limited to in-frame clones, with some not included. This sample has about 540,000 clones, with 70% to 80% found just once. The ends were cut back, 1 base at V and 7 bases at J, with 19 bases in the middle. Germline CDR1 SGHDN, CDR2 FVKESK. The CDR3 sequence is 16 residues long. This entry comes from a study of shared T cell receptors in the human thymus. These sequences were also reported in another study, on human thymus T cells. That investigation notes: From resections taken during corrective heart surgery, the thymus tissue was obtained.

The chain employs TRBV14 and TRBJ1-2; the D gene is possibly TRBD1 (5 bases). The clonotype comes from a boy in the first two years of life with a congenital heart defect. The sequenced sample consisted of thymocytes. The CDR3 protein is CASSQGGGSPRVGYTF. The CDR3 coding sequence is TGTGCCAGCAGCCAAGGGGGCGGCTCCCCCAGGGTTGGCTACACCTTC.